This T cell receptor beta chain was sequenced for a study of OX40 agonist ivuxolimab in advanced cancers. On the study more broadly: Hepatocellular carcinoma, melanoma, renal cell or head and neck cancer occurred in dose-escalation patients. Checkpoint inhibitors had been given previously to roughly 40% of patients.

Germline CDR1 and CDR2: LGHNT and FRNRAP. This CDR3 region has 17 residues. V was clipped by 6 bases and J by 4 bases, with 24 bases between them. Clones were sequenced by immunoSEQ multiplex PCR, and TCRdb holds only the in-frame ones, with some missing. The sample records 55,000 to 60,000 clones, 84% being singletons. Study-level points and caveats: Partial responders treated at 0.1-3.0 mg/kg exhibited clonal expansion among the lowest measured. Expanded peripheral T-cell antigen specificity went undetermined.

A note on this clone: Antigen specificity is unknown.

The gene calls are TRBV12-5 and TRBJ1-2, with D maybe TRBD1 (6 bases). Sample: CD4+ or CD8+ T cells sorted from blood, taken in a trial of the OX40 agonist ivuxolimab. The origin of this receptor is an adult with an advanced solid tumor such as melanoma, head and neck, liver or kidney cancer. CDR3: CASGRGSEGGSLYGYTF. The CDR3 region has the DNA TGTGCTAGTGGGAGAGGTAGTGAAGGGGGTTCCCTCTATGGCTACACCTTC.